Listed here are 21 T cell receptor beta chains from one sample, sequenced in a study of blood T cells in healthy people across ages. Sample-barcoded 5' priming and a J-beta primer mix drove a second PCR of 7 to 11 cycles. TCRdb passed the 5' RACE reads through MiXCR, listing each CDR3 protein once. There are around 1.5 million distinct CDR3 sequences in the sample; about 35% occur only once, and about 10% lies in the top ten. Sequenced material: blood. These receptors all come from a woman younger than 45 in good health.

V usage is TRBV27 and J usage is TRBJ2-7; D possibly corresponds to TRBD1 (5 bases). The length of the CDR3 is 14 residues. Germline CDR1 is MNHEY and CDR2 is SMNVEV (reference sequence). The V end was cut by 10 bases, the J end by 2 bases, with 18 bases between. The CDR3 nucleotides read TGTGCCACAAAACAGGCGGCCAATACCTACGAGCAGTACTTC. As protein: CATKQAANTYEQYF.

The rearrangement links TRBV10-2 to TRBJ2-5; 8 bases map to TRBD1. Germline V CDR1 and CDR2: WSHSY, SAAADI. Germline trimming cut 11 bases from V and 4 bases from J; bases unmatched to any gene: 12. This CDR3 spans 14 amino acids. The CDR3 spells CAASSGQGPETQYF. The CDR3 DNA reads as TGCGCCGCCTCAAGCGGACAGGGCCCAGAGACCCAGTACTTC.

The chain joins TRBV29-1 to TRBJ2-3, with TRBD2 matching over 9 bases. V was clipped by 5 bases and J by 2 bases; unmatched bases: 5. Per the germline V gene, CDR1 is SQVTM and CDR2 is ANQGSEA. The CDR3 is 14 amino acids. The chain's CDR3 is CSVTLAGVTDTQYF. The CDR3 DNA reads TGCAGCGTTACCTTAGCGGGAGTCACAGATACGCAGTATTTT.

V gene TRBV10-2 combines with J gene TRBJ2-7, with D hard to call. This CDR3 has 14 amino acids. V shed 2 bases and J shed 2 bases, with 10 bases lying between them. Germline CDR1 is WSHSY and CDR2 is SAAADI. CDR3 nucleotides: TGCGCCAGCAGTGAGCTAAGCCGTCCCTACGAGCAGTACTTC. Translated, it gives CASSELSRPYEQYF.

This clonotype was seen at least ten times. This sequence joins TRBV29-1 and TRBJ2-7; D call uncertain. This CDR3 spans 12 amino acids. Germline CDR1 is SQVTM and CDR2 is ANQGSEA. Trimming took 7 bases from V and 0 from J, leaving 10 bases between them. Here the CDR3 DNA reads TGCAGCGGGCTAGAGAGCTCCTACGAGCAGTACTTC. Its protein is CSGLESSYEQYF.

The rearrangement links TRBV20-1 to TRBJ2-1; 8 nucleotides line up with TRBD1. This CDR3 comprises 14 residues. Germline values: CDR1 DFQATT, CDR2 SNEGSKA (reference sequence). V lost 4 bases to trimming and J lost 8 bases; unmatched junction nucleotides: 10. The CDR3 sequence is CSANTGTGGDEQFF. The CDR3 DNA reads as TGCAGTGCTAACACCGGGACAGGTGGCGATGAGCAGTTCTTC.

The J gene is TRBJ2-7, the V gene TRBV20-1; the match to TRBD1 covers 8 bases. Germline V gives CDR1 DFQATT, CDR2 SNEGSKA (reference sequence). V dropped 2 bases and J dropped 5; count of bases not matched to a gene: 11. The CDR3 covers 15 residues. The CDR3 reads CSARYKDRVRHEQYF. CDR3 DNA sequence: TGCAGTGCTAGATACAAGGACAGGGTTCGGCACGAGCAGTACTTC.

This clonotype was recorded a few times. The chain links TRBV2 to TRBJ1-5, with TRBD1 matching over 8 bases. V trimming: 6 bases; J trimming: 2 bases; junction bases outside the gene matches: 6. The V gene's germline CDR1 is SNHLY and CDR2 FYNNEI. The length of the CDR3 is 15 residues. CDR3 in amino acids: CASRGTGKGNQPQHF. The DNA for the CDR3 is TGTGCCAGCAGGGGGACAGGTAAGGGCAATCAGCCCCAGCATTTT.

CDR3 residues: CASSIGPAGATYNEQFF. Here the CDR3 DNA reads TGTGCCAGCAGTATCGGACCAGCGGGAGCCACCTACAATGAGCAGTTCTTC. V and J are TRBV27 and TRBJ2-1; TRBD2 matches 8 bases. CDR1 MNHEY and CDR2 SMNVEV come from the germline V gene (reference sequence). This CDR3 contains 17 residues. With 5 bases clipped from V and 2 bases from J, the junction kept 11 bases outside the gene matches.

This clonotype showed up just a few times. This chain joins TRBV20-1 and TRBJ2-5; 10 nucleotides match TRBD2. The end of the DNA fits TRBJ2-7 better, so the J call may be wrong. CDR3 length equals 14 residues. CDR1 is DFQATT, CDR2 SNEGSKA, per germline (reference sequence). CDR3 protein: CSASRPAGGNEQYF. The CDR3 coding sequence is TGCAGTGCTAGTAGGCCAGCGGGAGGGAACGAGCAGTACTTC.

The chain combines TRBV15 with TRBJ1-4; 7 bases agree with TRBD1. This CDR3 has 18 residues. V was pared by 10 bases and J by 5 bases, with 22 bases of the junction left unmatched. The germline V gene has CDR1 LNHNV and CDR2 YYDKDF (reference sequence). The DNA for the CDR3 is TGTGCCATTTCGGGCACGGGAGTTATTAAGGGGGCCAATGAAAAACTGTTTTTT. Protein product: CAISGTGVIKGANEKLFF.

The rearrangement uses TRBV19 and TRBJ2-1, with 7 bases aligning to TRBD1. Germline V gene data show CDR1 as LNHDA and CDR2 as SQIVND (reference sequence). The V and J ends lost 9 bases and 2 bases, in that order; junction bases with no gene match: 10. The CDR3 length is 15 residues. CDR3 in DNA: TGTGCCAGCCAGGAGACAGGGAACACCTACAATGAGCAGTTCTTC. This sequence encodes CASQETGNTYNEQFF.

Notes on this clonotype: One junction end disagrees with the germline gene, perhaps due to a read error. The chain has TRBV20-1 and TRBJ2-1; 10 nucleotides agree with TRBD2. This CDR3 is 15 amino acids long. Germline CDR1 is DFQATT and CDR2 is SNEGSKA (reference sequence). CDR3 protein: CSAGRTSGAIDEPFF. The CDR3, as DNA: TGCAGTGCTGGCCGGACTAGCGGAGCAATCGATGAGCCGTTCTTC.

This clonotype appeared a few times. The chain is built from TRBV6-1 and TRBJ1-1; TRBD1 might be the D (5 bases). V was cut by 4 bases and J by 3 bases, with 15 bases left in between. The CDR3 runs to 15 residues. Germline values: CDR1 MNHNS, CDR2 SASEGT. CDR3 sequence (DNA): TGTGCCAGCAGTGTCTCAGGGAGGCGGGACACTGAAGCTTTCTTT. Residues: CASSVSGRRDTEAFF.

V usage is TRBV25-1 and J usage is TRBJ2-5; D is unclear. Germline lookup yields CDR1 MGHDK and CDR2 SYGVNS. V was trimmed by 3 bases and J by 6 bases, leaving 11 bases between them. CDR3 length: 13 residues. The CDR3 loop reads CASSDLGSQTQYF. The CDR3 coding sequence is TGTGCCAGCAGTGATTTGGGGTCCCAGACCCAGTACTTC.

This clonotype was detected a few times. The chain employs TRBV20-1 and TRBJ2-1; 13 bases are shared with TRBD2. This CDR3 has 18 amino acids. The V gene's germline CDR1 is DFQATT and CDR2 SNEGSKA (reference sequence). The ends lost 1 base at V and 9 bases at J; junction bases unmatched: 15. CDR3 loop: CSARAKLAGGPQVREQFF. The CDR3 coding sequence is TGCAGTGCTAGAGCAAAACTAGCGGGAGGGCCCCAGGTACGTGAGCAGTTCTTC.

V is TRBV4-2 and J is TRBJ1-1; TRBD1 matches at 11 bases. The CDR3 runs 17 residues. J gave up 5 bases and V 3 bases, and 11 bases lay outside the gene matches. Germline V gene sequence: CDR1 LGHNA, CDR2 YNFKEQ. CDR3 sequence (DNA): TGTGCCAGCAGCCAGACGGACAGGGGGCGGGTCGGGACTGAAGCTTTCTTT. Amino acids: CASSQTDRGRVGTEAFF.

This chain joins TRBV5-5 and TRBJ2-7, with a weak D call TRBD2 (6 bases). This CDR3 contains 15 residues. Trimming pared 3 bases from V and 2 bases from J, leaving 15 bases between. The germline V gene has CDR1 SGHKS and CDR2 YYEKEE (reference sequence). The CDR3 reads CASSWRDAGPYEQYF. The CDR3 DNA sequence: TGTGCCAGCAGCTGGCGGGACGCCGGGCCCTACGAGCAGTACTTC.

This chain links TRBV7-9 with TRBJ2-7; 13 bases align to TRBD2. Per germline, CDR1 SEHNR and CDR2 FQNEAQ (reference sequence). The CDR3 sequence is 20 residues long. V was pared by 6 bases and J by 1 base, with 18 bases of the junction left unmatched. The CDR3 DNA is TGTGCCAGCAGGCAATCACCCGGGACTAGCGGGATCTACCGATCCTACGAGCAGTACTTC. It codes for CASRQSPGTSGIYRSYEQYF.

In this sample, this clonotype turned up a few times. The rearrangement uses TRBV6-5 and TRBJ1-2; D remains unclear. In germline, CDR1 is MNHEY, CDR2 SVGAGI. The CDR3 spans 13 residues. V was shortened by 5 bases and J by 8 bases, with 15 bases between the two germline ends. CDR3: CASSRSEPTGYTF. The CDR3 nucleotides are TGTGCCAGCAGTCGCTCAGAACCTACGGGCTACACCTTC.

This clonotype has just a few counts. The chain recombines TRBV7-3 with TRBJ1-1, with unresolved D. Germline V CDR1 and CDR2: SGHTA, FQGTGA. The CDR3 runs to 15 residues. The ends were cut back, 5 bases at V and 1 base at J, with 14 bases in the middle. CDR3 region: CASSLNGNSNTEAFF. The CDR3 bases are TGTGCCAGCAGCCTGAACGGGAACTCGAACACTGAAGCTTTCTTT.